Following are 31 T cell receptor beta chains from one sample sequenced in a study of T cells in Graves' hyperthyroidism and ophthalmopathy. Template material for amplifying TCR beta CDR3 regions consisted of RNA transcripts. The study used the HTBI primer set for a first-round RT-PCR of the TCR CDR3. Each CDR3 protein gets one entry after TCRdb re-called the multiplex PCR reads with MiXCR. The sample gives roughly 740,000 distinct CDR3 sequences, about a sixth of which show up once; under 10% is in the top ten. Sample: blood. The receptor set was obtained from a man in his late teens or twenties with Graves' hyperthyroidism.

The CDR3 DNA reads as TGTGCCAGCACCTTGGGTCCGTCTTCCTATCAGCAGTACTTC. Translation gives CASTLGPSSYQQYF. This sequence joins TRBV12-3 or TRBV12-4 and TRBJ2-7, with no clear D. V was trimmed by 7 bases and J by 8 bases, leaving 21 bases between them. This CDR3 is built from 14 residues.

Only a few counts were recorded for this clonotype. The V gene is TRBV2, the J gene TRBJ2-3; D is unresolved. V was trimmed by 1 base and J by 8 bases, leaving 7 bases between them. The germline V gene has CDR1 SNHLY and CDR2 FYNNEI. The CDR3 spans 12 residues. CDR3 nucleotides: TGTGCCAGCAGTGAAGGGCTGGGTACGCAGTATTTT. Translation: CASSEGLGTQYF.

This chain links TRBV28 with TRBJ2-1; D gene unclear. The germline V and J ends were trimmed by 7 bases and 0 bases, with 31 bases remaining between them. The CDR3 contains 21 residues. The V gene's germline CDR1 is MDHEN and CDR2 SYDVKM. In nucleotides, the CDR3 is TGTGCCAGCACCCCGTCAGACCTCTCAAGAGTTATGTCAGGCTCCTACAATGAGCAGTTCTTC. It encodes CASTPSDLSRVMSGSYNEQFF. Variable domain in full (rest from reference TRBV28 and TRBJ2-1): DVKVTQSSRYLVKRTGEKVFLECVQDMDHENMFWYRQDPGLGLRLIYFSYDVKMKEKGDIPEGYSVSREKKERFSLILESASTNQTSMYLCASTPSDLSRVMSGSYNEQFFGPGTRLTVL.

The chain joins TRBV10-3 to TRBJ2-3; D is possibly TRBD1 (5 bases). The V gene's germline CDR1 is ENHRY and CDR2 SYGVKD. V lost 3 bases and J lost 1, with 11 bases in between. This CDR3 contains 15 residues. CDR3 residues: CAISDKGAGTDTQYF. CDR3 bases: TGTGCCATCAGTGACAAAGGGGCCGGCACAGATACGCAGTATTTT.

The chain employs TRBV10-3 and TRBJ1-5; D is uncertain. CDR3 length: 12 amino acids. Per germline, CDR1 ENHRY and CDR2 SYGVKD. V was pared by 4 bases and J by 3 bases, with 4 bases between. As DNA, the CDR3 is TGTGCCATCAGTGGGATCAATCAGCCCCAGCATTTT. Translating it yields CAISGINQPQHF.

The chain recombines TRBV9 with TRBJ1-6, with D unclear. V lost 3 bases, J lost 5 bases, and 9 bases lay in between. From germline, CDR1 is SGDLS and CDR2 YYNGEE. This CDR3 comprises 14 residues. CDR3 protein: CASSEWGDNSPLHF. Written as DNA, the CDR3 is TGTGCCAGCAGCGAATGGGGTGATAATTCACCCCTCCACTTT.

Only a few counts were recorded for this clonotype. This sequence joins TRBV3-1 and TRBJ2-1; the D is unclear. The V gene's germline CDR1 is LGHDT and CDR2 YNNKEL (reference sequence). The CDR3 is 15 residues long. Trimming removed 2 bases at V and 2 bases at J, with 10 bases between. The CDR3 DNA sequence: TGTGCCAGCAGCCAAACGGAGACCCCCTACAATGAGCAGTTCTTC. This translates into CASSQTETPYNEQFF.

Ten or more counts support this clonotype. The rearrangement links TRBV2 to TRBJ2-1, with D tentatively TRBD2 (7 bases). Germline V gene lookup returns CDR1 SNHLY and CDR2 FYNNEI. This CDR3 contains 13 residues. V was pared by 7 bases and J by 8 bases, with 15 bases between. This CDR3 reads CASTKGGLDEQFF. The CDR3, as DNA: TGTGCCAGCACTAAGGGGGGGCTGGATGAGCAGTTCTTC.

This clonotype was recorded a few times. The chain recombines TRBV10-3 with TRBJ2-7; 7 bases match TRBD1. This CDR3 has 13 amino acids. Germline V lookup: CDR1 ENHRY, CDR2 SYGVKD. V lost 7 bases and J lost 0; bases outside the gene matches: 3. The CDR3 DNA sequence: TGTGCCATCAACCAGGGGGACTCCTACGAGCAGTACTTC. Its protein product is CAINQGDSYEQYF.

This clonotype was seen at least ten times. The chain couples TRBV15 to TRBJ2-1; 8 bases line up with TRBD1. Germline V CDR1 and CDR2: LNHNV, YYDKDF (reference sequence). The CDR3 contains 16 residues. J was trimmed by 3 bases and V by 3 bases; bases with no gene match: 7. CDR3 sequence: CATSRFTGTGYNEQFF. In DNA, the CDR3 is TGTGCCACCAGCAGGTTTACCGGGACAGGCTACAATGAGCAGTTCTTC.

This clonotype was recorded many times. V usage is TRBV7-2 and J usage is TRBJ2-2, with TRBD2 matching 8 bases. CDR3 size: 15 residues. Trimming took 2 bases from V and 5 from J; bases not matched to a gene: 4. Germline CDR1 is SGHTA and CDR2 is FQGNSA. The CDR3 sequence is CASSLRASGTGELFF. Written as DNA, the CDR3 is TGTGCCAGCAGCTTAAGGGCTAGCGGGACCGGGGAGCTGTTTTTT.

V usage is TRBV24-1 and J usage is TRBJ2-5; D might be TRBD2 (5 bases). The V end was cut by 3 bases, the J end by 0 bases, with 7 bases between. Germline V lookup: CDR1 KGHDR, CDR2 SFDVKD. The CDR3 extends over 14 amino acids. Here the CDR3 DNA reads TGTGCCACCAGTGATCAACTAGACCAAGAGACCCAGTACTTC. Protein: CATSDQLDQETQYF.

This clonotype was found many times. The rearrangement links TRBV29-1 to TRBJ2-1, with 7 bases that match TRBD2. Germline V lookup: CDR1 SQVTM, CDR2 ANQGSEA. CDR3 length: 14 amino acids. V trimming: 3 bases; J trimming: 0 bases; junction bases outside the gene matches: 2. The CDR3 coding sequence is TGCAGCGTTGATGTAGCGGGCTCCTACAATGAGCAGTTCTTC. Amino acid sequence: CSVDVAGSYNEQFF.

In DNA form, the CDR3 reads TGCGCCAGCAGCCTTACTTCCCTTAATGAAAAACTGTTTTTT. Protein sequence: CASSLTSLNEKLFF. The chain is built from TRBV4-1 and TRBJ1-4; D remains unclear. Germline loops: CDR1 MGHRA, CDR2 YSYEKL. This CDR3 comprises 14 residues. With 4 bases removed from V and 4 bases from J, the gap between germline ends came to 10 bases.

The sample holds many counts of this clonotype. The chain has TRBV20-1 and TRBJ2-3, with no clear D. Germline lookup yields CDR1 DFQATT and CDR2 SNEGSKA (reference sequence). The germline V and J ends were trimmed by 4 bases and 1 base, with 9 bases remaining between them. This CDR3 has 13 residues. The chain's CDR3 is CSAIFAGTDTQYF. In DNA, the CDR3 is TGCAGTGCTATTTTTGCGGGCACAGATACGCAGTATTTT.

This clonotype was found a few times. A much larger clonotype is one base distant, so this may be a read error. The CDR3 coding sequence is TGTGCCAGCAGCCAAGAGGCAGGATGGAACACTGAAGCTTTCTTT. Translating it yields CASSQEAGWNTEAFF. V usage is TRBV3-1 and J usage is TRBJ1-1; the D is unclear. CDR1 and CDR2 from the germline V gene are LGHDT and YNNKEL (reference sequence). V lost 0 bases and J 1 base, leaving 9 bases between the germline ends. The CDR3 runs to 15 residues.

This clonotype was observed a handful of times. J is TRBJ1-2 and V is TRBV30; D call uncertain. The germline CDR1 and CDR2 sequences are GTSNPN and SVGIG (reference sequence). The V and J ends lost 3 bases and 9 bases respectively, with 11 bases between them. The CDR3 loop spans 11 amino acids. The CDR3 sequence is CAWSQNWRYTF. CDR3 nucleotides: TGTGCCTGGAGCCAAAATTGGCGCTACACCTTC. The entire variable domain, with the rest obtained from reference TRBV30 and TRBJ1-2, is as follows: SQTIHQWPATLVQPVGSPLSLECTVEGTSNPNLYWYRQAAGRGLQLLFYSVGIGQISSEVPQNLSASRPQDRQFILSSKKLLLSDSGFYLCAWSQNWRYTFGSGTRLTVV.

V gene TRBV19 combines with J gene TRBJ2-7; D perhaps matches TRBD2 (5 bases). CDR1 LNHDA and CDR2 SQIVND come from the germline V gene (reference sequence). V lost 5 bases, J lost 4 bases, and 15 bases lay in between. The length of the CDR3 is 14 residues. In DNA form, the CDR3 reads TGTGCCAGTAGTCCTAGCCCTTTTACATACGAGCAGTACTTC. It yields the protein CASSPSPFTYEQYF.

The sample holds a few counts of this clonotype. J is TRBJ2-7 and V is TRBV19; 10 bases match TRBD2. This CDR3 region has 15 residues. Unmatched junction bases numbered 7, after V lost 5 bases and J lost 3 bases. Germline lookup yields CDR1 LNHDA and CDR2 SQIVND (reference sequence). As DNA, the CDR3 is TGTGCCAGTAGTCGCGGGGTAGCGGGAGGCTACGAGCAGTACTTC. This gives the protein CASSRGVAGGYEQYF.

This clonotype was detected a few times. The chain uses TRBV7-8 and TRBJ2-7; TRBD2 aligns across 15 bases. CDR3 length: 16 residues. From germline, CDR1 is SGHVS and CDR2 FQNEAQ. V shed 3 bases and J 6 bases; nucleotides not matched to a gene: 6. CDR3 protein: CASSFGLAGGPVEQYF. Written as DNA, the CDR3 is TGTGCCAGCAGCTTTGGACTAGCGGGAGGGCCGGTCGAGCAGTACTTC.

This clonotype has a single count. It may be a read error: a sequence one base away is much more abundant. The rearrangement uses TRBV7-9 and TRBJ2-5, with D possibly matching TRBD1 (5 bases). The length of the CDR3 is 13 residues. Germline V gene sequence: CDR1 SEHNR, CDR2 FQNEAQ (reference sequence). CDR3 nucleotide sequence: TGTGCCAGCAGCTGGACACCACAAGAGACCCAGTGCTTC. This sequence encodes CASSWTPQETQCF.

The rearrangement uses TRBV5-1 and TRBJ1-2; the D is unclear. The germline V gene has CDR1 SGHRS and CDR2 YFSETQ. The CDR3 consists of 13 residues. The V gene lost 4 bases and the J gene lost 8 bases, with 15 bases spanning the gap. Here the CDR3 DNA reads TGCGCCAGCAGCCTAGAATACAGTACGGGCTACACCTTC. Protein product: CASSLEYSTGYTF.

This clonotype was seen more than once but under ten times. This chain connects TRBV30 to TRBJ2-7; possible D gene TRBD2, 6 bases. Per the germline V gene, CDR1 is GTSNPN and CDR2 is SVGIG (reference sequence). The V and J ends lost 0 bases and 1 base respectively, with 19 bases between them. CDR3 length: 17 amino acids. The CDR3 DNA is TGTGCCTGGAGTGTAACATCGGGGGTAGCCCGGTCCTACGAGCAGTACTTC. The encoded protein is CAWSVTSGVARSYEQYF.

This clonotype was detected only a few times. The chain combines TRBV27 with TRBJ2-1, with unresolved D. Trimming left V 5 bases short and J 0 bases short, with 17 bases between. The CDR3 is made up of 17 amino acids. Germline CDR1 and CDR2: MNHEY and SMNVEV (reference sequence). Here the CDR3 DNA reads TGTGCCAGCAGTAAAATTCAAGCGTATAGCTCCTACAATGAGCAGTTCTTC. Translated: CASSKIQAYSSYNEQFF.

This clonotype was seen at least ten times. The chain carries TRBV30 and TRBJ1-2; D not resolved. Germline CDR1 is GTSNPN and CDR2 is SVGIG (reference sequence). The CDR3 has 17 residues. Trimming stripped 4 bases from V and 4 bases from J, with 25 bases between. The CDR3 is CAWTPPVGRRRSYGYTF. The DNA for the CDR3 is TGTGCCTGGACCCCTCCGGTAGGGAGAAGACGAAGCTATGGCTACACCTTC.

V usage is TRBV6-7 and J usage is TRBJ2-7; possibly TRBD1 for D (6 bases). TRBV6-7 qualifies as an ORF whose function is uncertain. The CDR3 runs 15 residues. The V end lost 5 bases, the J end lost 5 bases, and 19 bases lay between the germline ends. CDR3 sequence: CASSHPTGTNDEQYF. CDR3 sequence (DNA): TGTGCCAGCAGTCATCCAACCGGGACAAACGACGAGCAGTACTTC.

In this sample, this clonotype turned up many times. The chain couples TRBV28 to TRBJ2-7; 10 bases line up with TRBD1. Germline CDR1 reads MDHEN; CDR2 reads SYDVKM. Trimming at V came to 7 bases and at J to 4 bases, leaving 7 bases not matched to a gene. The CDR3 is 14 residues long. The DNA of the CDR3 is TGTGCCAGCACCCCGGGACAGGGGTTATACGAGCAGTACTTC. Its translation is CASTPGQGLYEQYF.

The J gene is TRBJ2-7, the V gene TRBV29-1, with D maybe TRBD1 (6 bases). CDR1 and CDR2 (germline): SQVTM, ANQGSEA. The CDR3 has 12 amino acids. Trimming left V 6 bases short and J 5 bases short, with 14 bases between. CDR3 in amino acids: CSVQGIGHEQYF. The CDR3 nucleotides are TGCAGCGTACAGGGTATCGGCCACGAGCAGTACTTC.

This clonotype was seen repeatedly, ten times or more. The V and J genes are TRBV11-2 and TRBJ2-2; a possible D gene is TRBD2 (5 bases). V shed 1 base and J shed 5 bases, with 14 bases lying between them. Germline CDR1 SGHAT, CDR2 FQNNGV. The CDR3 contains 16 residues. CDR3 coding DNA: TGTGCCAGCAGCTTAGGAGCATATGCGGGTACCGGGGAGCTGTTTTTT. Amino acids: CASSLGAYAGTGELFF.

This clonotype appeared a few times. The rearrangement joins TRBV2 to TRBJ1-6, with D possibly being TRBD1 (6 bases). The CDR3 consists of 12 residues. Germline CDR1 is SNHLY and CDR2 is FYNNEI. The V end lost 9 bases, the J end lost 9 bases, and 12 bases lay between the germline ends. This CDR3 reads CARQGYSSPLHF. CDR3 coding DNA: TGTGCCAGACAGGGATACTCTTCACCCCTCCACTTT.

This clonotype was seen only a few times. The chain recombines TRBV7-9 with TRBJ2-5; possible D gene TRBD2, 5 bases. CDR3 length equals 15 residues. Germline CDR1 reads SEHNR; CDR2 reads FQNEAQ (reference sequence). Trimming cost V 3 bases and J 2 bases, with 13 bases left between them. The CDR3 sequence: CASSFTSGRQETQYF. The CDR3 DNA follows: TGTGCCAGCAGCTTCACCAGTGGGAGACAAGAGACCCAGTACTTC.